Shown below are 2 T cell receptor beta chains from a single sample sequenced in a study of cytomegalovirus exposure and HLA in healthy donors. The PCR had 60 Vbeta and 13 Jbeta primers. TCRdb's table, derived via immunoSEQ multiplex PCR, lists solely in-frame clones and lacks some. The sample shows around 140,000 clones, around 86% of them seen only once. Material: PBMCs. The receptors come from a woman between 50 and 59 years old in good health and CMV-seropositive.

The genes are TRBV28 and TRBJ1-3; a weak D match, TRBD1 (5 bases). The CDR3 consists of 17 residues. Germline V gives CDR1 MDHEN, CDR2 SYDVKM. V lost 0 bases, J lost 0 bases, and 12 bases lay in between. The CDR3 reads CASSLWGGINSGNTIYF. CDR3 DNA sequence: TGTGCCAGCAGTTTATGGGGGGGAATTAACTCTGGAAACACCATATATTTT.

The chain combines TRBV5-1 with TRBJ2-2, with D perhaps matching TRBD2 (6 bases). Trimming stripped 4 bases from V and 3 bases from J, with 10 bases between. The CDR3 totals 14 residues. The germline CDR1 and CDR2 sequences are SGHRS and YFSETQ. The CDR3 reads CASSRGGDTGELFF. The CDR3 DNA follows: TGCGCCAGCAGCCGTGGCGGGGACACCGGGGAGCTGTTTTTT.